This T cell receptor (beta chain) was profiled in a study of radiotherapy plus CTLA-4 blockade in lung cancer. The overall study: Disease control was achieved by 31% of patients, and objective responses by about 19%. Study-level points and caveats: Dynamics of early blood T cell clones, together with interferon-beta, were reportedly the best predictors of response.

The ends lost 3 bases at V and 12 bases at J; junction bases unmatched: 11. This CDR3 region has 13 residues. Looked up from germline, CDR1 is SGDLS and CDR2 is YYNGEE. The data were produced by immunoSEQ multiplex PCR, yet TCRdb's version contains in-frame clones alone and is incomplete. The data contain approximately 50,000 clones, about 86% of them seen just once; the ten biggest clones take up about 17%. CTLA-4 blockade with ipilimumab, together with focal radiation, was given to patients with chemo-refractory metastatic non-small-cell lung cancer. With respect to this clone: Its specificity is not known.

This specimen consisted of peripheral blood, obtained from a patient treated with radiotherapy plus ipilimumab. The sequence was obtained from a human donor with non-small cell lung cancer that progressed on radiotherapy plus ipilimumab. Some clones in this sample may be carry-over from other donors' samples. V is TRBV9 and J is TRBJ2-7; 8 bases match TRBD1. In DNA form, the CDR3 reads TGTGCCAGCAGCGCCCCGGGACAGGCCAGGCGGTACTTC. Translation: CASSAPGQARRYF. The full variable domain, completed using reference TRBV9 and TRBJ2-7, is DSGVTQTPKHLITATGQRVTLRCSPRSGDLSVYWYQQSLDQGLQFLIQYYNGEERAKGNILERFSAQQFPDLHSELNLSSLELGDSALYFCASSAPGQARRYFGPGTRLTVT.